The rows below give T cell receptor beta chains drawn from one sample of a study of T-cell reconstitution after alpha-beta-depleted transplantation in children. TCRdb re-analysed the PCR reads in MiXCR, keeping a single row per CDR3 protein. The sample carries approximately 250,000 distinct CDR3 sequences, more than 20% recorded once. The source was PBMCs, collected before TCRalphabeta/CD19-depleted stem cell transplant. These receptor sequences come from a girl aged 2 to 9 with Fanconi anemia, due to receive a stem cell transplant. CDR3s include the opening cysteine and the closing phenylalanine or tryptophan. The order of the fields is V gene, clone size, D gene, J gene, CDR3 protein, CDR3 DNA. D genes are given only for firm matches. A clone size is listed for some rows: how often the clone was seen (once, few, many), or a class if it is expanded.

>TRBV14|-|-|TRBJ2-7
CASSRFGAYEQYF
TGTGCCAGCAGCCGATTCGGAGCGTACGAGCAGTACTTC
>TRBV6-5|-|-|TRBJ2-1
CASSYSGTNEQFF
TGTGCCAGCAGTTACTCTGGGACTAATGAGCAGTTCTTC
>TRBV12-3/TRBV12-4|once|-|TRBJ1-4
CASSLGAKVFF
TGTGCCAGCAGTTTAGGGGCTAAAGTGTTTTTT
>TRBV6-5|many|-|TRBJ2-1
CASSYSTVALNEQFF
TGTGCCAGCAGTTACTCGACAGTAGCGTTAAATGAGCAGTTCTTC
>TRBV20-1|many|TRBD1|TRBJ2-7
CSARNPGTGFHEQYF
TGCAGTGCTAGAAATCCGGGGACAGGGTTCCACGAGCAGTACTTC
>TRBV29-1|many|TRBD2|TRBJ2-6
CSVNGGRSNGANVLTF
TGCAGCGTTAATGGCGGGAGAAGTAATGGGGCCAACGTCCTGACTTTC
>TRBV29-1|many|-|TRBJ2-5
CSVEWSPQETQYF
TGCAGCGTTGAGTGGTCTCCCCAAGAGACCCAGTACTTC
>TRBV24-1|few|TRBD2|TRBJ2-3
CATSDPLAGSTDTQYF
TGTGCCACCAGTGACCCCCTAGCGGGTAGCACAGATACGCAGTATTTT
>TRBV4-2|many|-|TRBJ2-7
CASSLGDNYEQYF
TGTGCCAGCAGCCTAGGGGACAACTACGAGCAGTACTTC
>TRBV4-1|-|-|TRBJ2-7
CASSQDSRFEQYF
TGCGCCAGCAGCCAAGATAGTAGGTTCGAGCAGTACTTC
>TRBV29-1|many|TRBD1|TRBJ2-7
CSVLTGVSYEQYF
TGCAGCGTCCTGACAGGGGTCTCCTACGAGCAGTACTTC
>TRBV6-1|-|TRBD1|TRBJ2-3
CASRSGTEADTQYF
TGTGCCAGCAGGTCCGGGACAGAAGCAGATACGCAGTATTTT
>TRBV5-1|few|-|TRBJ2-1
CASSFFSTGHSYNEQFF
TGCGCCAGCAGCTTCTTTTCTACAGGGCACTCCTACAATGAGCAGTTCTTC
>TRBV7-9|few|TRBD2|TRBJ2-5
CASGLAGNQETQYF
TGTGCCAGCGGACTAGCAGGAAACCAAGAGACCCAGTACTTC
>TRBV5-1|-|TRBD1|TRBJ2-5
CASSSTGGLQETQYF
TGCGCCAGCAGCTCGACAGGGGGACTACAAGAGACCCAGTACTTC
>TRBV20-1|few|-|TRBJ2-7
CSATPEGPGEQYF
TGCAGTGCTACGCCAGAGGGGCCGGGCGAGCAGTACTTC
>TRBV27|many|TRBD1|TRBJ2-7
CASSTPGQSSYEQYF
TGTGCCAGCAGTACCCCGGGACAGAGCTCCTACGAGCAGTACTTC
>TRBV28|-|TRBD1|TRBJ2-1
CASSSPGTGVNEQFF
TGTGCCAGCAGTTCCCCCGGGACAGGAGTCAATGAGCAGTTCTTC
>TRBV25-1|many|-|TRBJ2-2
CASSETLALVPAGELFF
TGTGCCAGCAGTGAAACTCTAGCCCTTGTTCCCGCCGGGGAGCTGTTTTTT
>TRBV7-6|-|TRBD2|TRBJ2-3
CASSSRTTSGRTDTQYF
TGTGCCAGCAGCTCCCGGACGACTAGCGGGAGAACTGATACGCAGTATTTT
>TRBV7-3|-|-|TRBJ2-1
CASSASGPTVASEQFF
TGTGCCAGCAGCGCTTCCGGCCCGACGGTCGCAAGTGAGCAGTTCTTC
>TRBV3-1|-|-|TRBJ2-2
CASSRTENTGELFF
TGTGCCAGCAGCCGGACGGAGAACACCGGGGAGCTGTTTTTT
>TRBV5-1|many|TRBD2|TRBJ2-1
CASSPGLAGEKQFF
TGCGCCAGCAGCCCCGGACTAGCGGGAGAGAAGCAGTTCTTC
>TRBV20-1|-|-|TRBJ2-5
CSGQVGTQYF
TGCAGTGGACAAGTGGGGACCCAGTACTTC
>TRBV20-1|few|TRBD2|TRBJ2-1
CSAGKLAGVVNEQFF
TGCAGTGCTGGCAAACTAGCGGGAGTTGTCAATGAGCAGTTCTTC
>TRBV2|-|-|TRBJ2-1
CASRRLQGSNEQFF
TGTGCCAGCAGAAGACTACAGGGAAGCAATGAGCAGTTCTTC
>TRBV25-1|many|TRBD1|TRBJ2-7
CASSPLLGQGGTYEQYF
TGTGCCAGCAGTCCGCTATTGGGACAGGGTGGGACCTACGAGCAGTACTTC
>TRBV20-1|many|-|TRBJ2-1
CSARDLAMAWEQFF
TGCAGTGCTAGAGATTTGGCGATGGCATGGGAGCAGTTCTTC
>TRBV20-1|many|-|TRBJ2-7
CSAPRGWSYEQYF
TGCAGTGCCCCTCGTGGGTGGTCCTACGAGCAGTACTTC
>TRBV12-3/TRBV12-4|few|TRBD2|TRBJ2-5
CATASGGKETQYF
TGTGCCACGGCTAGCGGGGGGAAAGAGACCCAGTACTTC
>TRBV5-1|once|-|TRBJ1-1
CASSLNRVWVTEAFF
TGCGCCAGCAGCTTGAACAGGGTGTGGGTAACTGAAGCTTTCTTT
>TRBV29-1|-|TRBD1|TRBJ2-2
CSVGTGSAGELFF
TGCAGCGTGGGGACAGGTTCCGCAGGGGAGCTGTTTTTT
>TRBV20-1|-|TRBD2|TRBJ2-2
CSARTSGPNTGELFF
TGCAGTGCTAGAACTAGCGGACCGAACACCGGGGAGCTGTTTTTT
>TRBV7-2|-|-|TRBJ2-3
CASSLESGRPTDTQYF
TGTGCCAGCAGCTTAGAGTCCGGACGCCCCACAGATACGCAGTATTTT
>TRBV20-1|-|TRBD1|TRBJ1-5
CSAAPGGNQPQHF
TGCAGTGCAGCCCCAGGGGGGAATCAGCCCCAGCATTTT
>TRBV5-1|-|-|TRBJ2-6
CASSGPSGANVLTF
TGCGCCAGCAGTGGGCCCTCTGGGGCCAACGTCCTGACTTTC
>TRBV10-2|-|TRBD1|TRBJ2-7
CASSENYDRVAYEQYF
TGCGCCAGCAGTGAGAATTACGACAGGGTGGCCTACGAGCAGTACTTC